This is a list of T cell receptor beta chains from one sample in a study of T cell responses to AZD1222 COVID-19 vaccine. The method was immunoSEQ multiplex PCR; TCRdb's version includes in-frame clones alone and lacks a portion of them. The sample holds 90,000 to 140,000 clones, about 81% seen once. Sequencing was performed on peripheral blood, taken on day 0 of AZD1222 vaccination. Source of these receptors: an adult in good health. CDR3s include the opening cysteine and the closing phenylalanine or tryptophan. D genes are given only for firm matches. Rows may omit the clone size; those that give it use once, few, many or a size class.

>.|TRBD1|TRBV4-1|TRBJ2-5
CASSHSGTGVETQYF
TGCGCCAGCAGCCATTCCGGGACAGGGGTAGAGACCCAGTACTTC
>.|.|TRBV11-2|TRBJ1-1
CASSTYWSPNTEAFF
TGTGCCAGCAGCACTTATTGGTCGCCGAACACTGAAGCTTTCTTT
>.|.|TRBV9|TRBJ2-2
CASSVAGFVTGELFF
TGTGCCAGCAGCGTAGCAGGGTTTGTTACTGGGGAGCTGTTTTTT
>few|TRBD1|TRBV15|TRBJ2-2
CATSRRQGTGELFF
TGTGCCACCAGCAGAAGACAGGGTACCGGGGAGCTGTTTTTT
>.|.|TRBV4-2|TRBJ1-6
CASSQENGNSPLHF
TGTGCCAGCAGCCAAGAAAACGGTAATTCACCCCTCCACTTT
>.|TRBD1|TRBV6-2/TRBV6-3|TRBJ1-2
CASSRGQGAFHYGYTF
TGTGCCAGCAGCCGCGGACAGGGGGCGTTTCACTATGGCTACACCTTC
>once|.|TRBV18|TRBJ2-1
CASSAADIGEQFF
TGTGCCAGCTCAGCAGCGGATATCGGTGAGCAGTTCTTC
>.|.|TRBV15|TRBJ2-4
CATSQRGGVDKNIQYF
TGTGCCACCAGTCAGAGGGGTGGGGTAGACAAAAACATTCAGTACTTC
>.|TRBD2|TRBV7-9|TRBJ2-2
CASSLLAVAGELFF
TGTGCCAGCAGCCTACTAGCGGTAGCGGGGGAGCTGTTTTTT
>.|.|TRBV9|TRBJ1-6
CASSVVGDSPLHF
TGTGCCAGCAGCGTAGTTGGGGATTCACCCCTCCACTTT
>.|.|TRBV7-2|TRBJ1-2
CASSPTGGPYGYTF
TGTGCCAGCAGCCCCACCGGGGGTCCCTATGGCTACACCTTC
>few|.|TRBV4-1|TRBJ2-7
CASSHSRKGDEQYF
TGCGCCAGCAGCCATTCAAGAAAGGGGGACGAGCAGTACTTC
>once|.|TRBV18|TRBJ2-1
CASSGPLGDNYNEQFF
TGTGCCAGCTCGGGCCCCTTAGGGGACAACTACAATGAGCAGTTCTTC
>.|TRBD2|TRBV7-2|TRBJ2-3
CASRTGGGAGDTQYF
TGTGCCAGCAGGACGGGCGGGGGGGCCGGAGATACGCAGTATTTT
>.|.|TRBV12-3/TRBV12-4|TRBJ1-2
CASTSGVYGYTF
TGTGCCAGCACCTCGGGAGTCTATGGCTACACCTTC
>.|TRBD1|TRBV7-9|TRBJ1-5
CASSIQGENQPQHF
TGTGCCAGCAGTATCCAGGGGGAGAATCAGCCCCAGCATTTT
>.|TRBD1|TRBV12-3/TRBV12-4|TRBJ1-2
CASSDRVYGYTF
TGTGCCAGCAGTGACAGGGTTTATGGCTACACCTTC
>.|TRBD1|TRBV7-9|TRBJ2-1
CASSSGQGVYNEQFF
TGTGCCAGCAGCTCGGGACAGGGGGTTTACAATGAGCAGTTCTTC
>.|.|TRBV6-5|TRBJ2-3
CASSYSQGGDTQYF
TGTGCCAGCAGTTACTCGCAGGGTGGGGATACGCAGTATTTT
>.|TRBD2|TRBV10-3|TRBJ2-2
CAISESLGSGVLNTGELFF
TGTGCCATCAGTGAGTCGCTGGGGAGCGGGGTCCTGAACACCGGGGAGCTGTTTTTT
>.|.|TRBV7-3|TRBJ2-7
CASSSDWDYEQYF
TGTGCCAGCAGCTCCGACTGGGACTACGAGCAGTACTTC
>.|.|TRBV5-1|TRBJ1-2
CASSDSSNYGYTF
TGCGCCAGCAGTGACAGTTCTAACTATGGCTACACCTTC
>.|TRBD1|TRBV6-5|TRBJ1-2
CASSFGTGSFEGYTF
TGTGCCAGCAGCTTTGGGACAGGGAGTTTCGAGGGCTACACCTTC
>.|.|TRBV6-1|TRBJ1-3
CASSEGGAGNTIYF
TGTGCCAGCAGTGAAGGGGGTGCTGGAAACACCATATATTTT
>.|.|TRBV6-6|TRBJ2-1
CASWDQRNNEQFF
TGTGCCAGCTGGGATCAGCGGAACAATGAGCAGTTCTTC
>few|.|TRBV12-3/TRBV12-4|TRBJ2-1
CASSFYNEQFF
TGTGCCAGCAGTTTCTACAATGAGCAGTTCTTC
>.|TRBD1|TRBV19|TRBJ1-6
CASSGTGFFAPLHF
TGTGCCAGTAGCGGGACAGGGTTCTTTGCACCCCTCCACTTT
>.|TRBD1|TRBV11-1|TRBJ2-7
CASSSRDRTYEQYF
TGTGCCAGCAGCTCGAGGGACAGAACCTACGAGCAGTACTTC
>.|.|TRBV3-1/TRBV3-2|TRBJ2-2
CASSQDPAGELFF
TGTGCCAGCAGCCAAGATCCGGCCGGGGAGCTGTTTTTT
>.|.|TRBV7-9|TRBJ1-4
CASSPRGTREKLFF
TGTGCCAGCAGCCCTAGAGGGACGCGGGAAAAACTGTTTTTT
>few|.|TRBV2|TRBJ1-1
CASSESVNTEAFF
TGTGCCAGCAGTGAATCCGTGAACACTGAAGCTTTCTTT
>few|.|TRBV5-1|TRBJ2-7
CASSLTGEAYEQYF
TGCGCCAGCAGCTTAACAGGGGAGGCCTACGAGCAGTACTTC
>.|.|TRBV18|TRBJ1-5
CASSPVSGGNQPQHF
TGTGCCAGCTCACCAGTGTCGGGGGGCAATCAGCCCCAGCATTTT
>once|TRBD1|TRBV5-1|TRBJ2-2
CASSLAGTDTGELFF
TGCGCCAGCAGCTTGGCGGGGACAGACACCGGGGAGCTGTTTTTT
>.|.|TRBV5-4|TRBJ1-3
CASSLDRSATGNTIYF
TGTGCCAGCAGCTTGGATAGGTCTGCCACTGGAAACACCATATATTTT
>.|.|TRBV30|TRBJ2-7
CAWSAVRGPSGEQYF
TGTGCCTGGAGTGCGGTCAGAGGGCCATCGGGAGAGCAGTACTTC
>.|.|TRBV5-6|TRBJ1-3
CASSFAGQSSGNTIYF
TGTGCCAGCAGCTTCGCGGGACAAAGCTCTGGAAACACCATATATTTT
>.|.|TRBV18|TRBJ2-7
CASSPLGTDEQYF
TGTGCCAGCTCACCCTTAGGCACCGACGAGCAGTACTTC
>.|.|TRBV11-1|TRBJ2-2
CASSLSGRGATGELFF
TGTGCCAGCAGCTTATCCGGACGAGGCGCCACCGGGGAGCTGTTTTTT